What follows are 31 T cell receptor beta chains derived from one specimen sequenced in a study of shared clonotypes between healthy human individuals. TCRdb's copy holds only in-frame clones and misses some; the assay was immunoSEQ multiplex PCR. This sample has over a million clones, with less than 99% found just once. Sample: naive CD4+ T cells sorted from blood. The subset was: CD45RA+ positively selected. The receptors were sampled from a man aged 25 to 40 in good health.

J is TRBJ2-2 and V is TRBV5-4; D perhaps matches TRBD2 (7 bases). Germline CDR1 reads SGHNT; CDR2 reads YYREEE (reference sequence). This CDR3 is built from 12 residues. In DNA form, the CDR3 reads TGTGCAGGGGGGGCGCCCACCGGGGAGCTGTTTTTT. This gives the protein CAGGAPTGELFF.

The chain uses TRBV4-1 and TRBJ2-7; 7 nucleotides align to TRBD1. CDR3 size: 15 residues. Trimming cost V 0 bases and J 3 bases; bases outside gene matches: 5. Per germline, CDR1 MGHRA and CDR2 YSYEKL. Here the CDR3 DNA reads TGCGCCAGCAGCCAAGACGACAGGGCCGACTACGAGCAGTACTTC. It specifies CASSQDDRADYEQYF.

A remark on this clone: The identical CDR3 is also encoded by other nucleotide sequences in the sample. This chain uses TRBV9 with TRBJ2-3; D not resolved. The CDR3 is 14 residues long. The ends were cut back, 4 bases at V and 2 bases at J, with 11 bases in the middle. Germline CDR1 reads SGDLS; CDR2 reads YYNGEE. The CDR3 DNA sequence: TGTGCCAGCAGCCCCCGGGTCTCCACAGATACGCAGTATTTT. Its protein product is CASSPRVSTDTQYF.

The chain's CDR3 is CASSYTGVQPQHF. CDR3 in DNA: TGTGCCAGCAGTTATACAGGGGTTCAGCCCCAGCATTTT. The chain recombines TRBV27 with TRBJ1-5, with 7 bases identical to TRBD1. V shed 4 bases, J shed 6 bases, and the junction held 3 bases outside the gene matches. The CDR3 loop spans 13 amino acids. The germline V gene encodes CDR1 MNHEY and CDR2 SMNVEV (reference sequence).

The chain links TRBV18 to TRBJ2-1, with D perhaps matching TRBD1 (5 bases). Trimming took off 6 bases at V and 9 bases at J, with 15 bases between the two ends. Germline V gives CDR1 KGHSH, CDR2 LQKENI. The CDR3 is 13 amino acids. In nucleotides, the CDR3 is TGTGCCAGCTCGCGATCAGGGTTGGGTGAGCAGTTCTTC. It is translated as CASSRSGLGEQFF.

The chain is built from TRBV28 and TRBJ2-2; 7 bases agree with TRBD2. The CDR3 covers 14 residues. J was trimmed by 5 bases and V by 9 bases; bases with no gene match: 9. Per the germline V gene, CDR1 is MDHEN and CDR2 is SYDVKM. The CDR3 nucleotides are TGTGCCAGTCAAGGACTAGTAGCTACCGGGGAGCTGTTTTTT. This encodes CASQGLVATGELFF.

This chain uses TRBV25-1 with TRBJ2-2; no firm D call. Germline CDR1 reads MGHDK; CDR2 reads SYGVNS. The CDR3 has 12 residues. Trimming stripped 5 bases from V and 3 bases from J, with 4 bases between. CDR3 amino acids: CASSSDTGELFF. CDR3 sequence (DNA): TGTGCCAGCAGTTCTGACACCGGGGAGCTGTTTTTT. Full variable domain (outside the CDR3, taken from reference TRBV25-1 and TRBJ2-2): EADIYQTPRYLVIGTGKKITLECSQTMGHDKMYWYQQDPGMELHLIHYSYGVNSTEKGDLSSESTVSRIRTEHFPLTLESARPSHTSQYLCASSSDTGELFFGEGSRLTVL.

V and J are TRBV5-1 and TRBJ2-1; 9 bases match TRBD2. Germline CDR1 reads SGHRS; CDR2 reads YFSETQ. J was trimmed by 5 bases and V by 4 bases; bases with no gene match: 10. This CDR3 is 16 amino acids long. CDR3 residues: CASSPGAGGPHNEQFF. The CDR3 nucleotides are TGCGCCAGCAGCCCCGGGGCGGGAGGGCCCCACAATGAGCAGTTCTTC. Drawing the rest from reference TRBV5-1 and TRBJ2-1, the complete variable domain is KAGVTQTPRYLIKTRGQQVTLSCSPISGHRSVSWYQQTPGQGLQFLFEYFSETQRNKGNFPGRFSGRQFSNSRSEMNVSTLELGDSALYLCASSPGAGGPHNEQFFGPGTRLTVL.

The rearrangement joins TRBV18 to TRBJ2-4; 14 nucleotides agree with TRBD2. The J segment lost 1 base and the V segment lost 3 bases, leaving 2 bases of the junction unmatched. Germline V gene sequence: CDR1 KGHSH, CDR2 LQKENI. The CDR3 contains 17 residues. CDR3 protein: CASSPGLAGVAKNIQYF. CDR3 DNA: TGTGCCAGCTCACCGGGACTAGCGGGAGTGGCCAAAAACATTCAGTACTTC.

This clone was seen just once. The rearrangement uses TRBV5-1 and TRBJ1-2; 11 nucleotides match TRBD1. The CDR3 contains 16 residues. The V gene end was trimmed by 4 bases and the J gene end by 7 bases; junction bases not matched to a gene: 12. CDR1 and CDR2 (germline): SGHRS, YFSETQ. The CDR3 reads CASSQRPGQGAGGYTF. In DNA form, the CDR3 reads TGCGCCAGCAGCCAGAGACCAGGACAGGGGGCTGGTGGCTACACCTTC.

CDR3: CASSLRLAGLETQYF. CDR3 sequence (DNA): TGTGCCAGCAGCTTAAGGCTAGCGGGCTTAGAGACCCAGTACTTC. The chain combines TRBV5-4 with TRBJ2-5; 8 nucleotides line up with TRBD2. The V gene's germline CDR1 is SGHNT and CDR2 YYREEE (reference sequence). V shed 2 bases and J 4 bases; nucleotides not matched to a gene: 7. The CDR3 covers 15 residues.

The chain employs TRBV5-1 and TRBJ2-1, with 10 bases fitting TRBD2. Trimming took 5 bases from V and 3 from J; bases not matched to a gene: 11. This CDR3 comprises 17 residues. Germline CDR1 and CDR2: SGHRS and YFSETQ. The CDR3 is CASRQTLAGDFYNEQFF. CDR3 DNA sequence: TGCGCCAGCAGACAAACCCTAGCGGGGGACTTCTACAATGAGCAGTTCTTC.

The chain combines TRBV7-9 with TRBJ2-7; D is uncertain. The CDR3 extends over 14 amino acids. The ends were cut back, 1 base at V and 3 bases at J, with 10 bases in the middle. Germline lookup yields CDR1 SEHNR and CDR2 FQNEAQ (reference sequence). DNA of the CDR3: TGTGCCAGCAGCTTAGGGCAGTACTACTACGAGCAGTACTTC. Translated, it gives CASSLGQYYYEQYF.

V and J are TRBV6-5 and TRBJ1-3, with D possibly being TRBD1 (5 bases). V gave up 11 bases and J gave up 0 bases, with 14 bases separating them. Germline V gene data show CDR1 as MNHEY and CDR2 as SVGAGI. The CDR3 is made up of 14 amino acids. CDR3 DNA sequence: TGTGCCTCTTTGGGTAGGGGCTCTGGAAACACCATATATTTT. Translated, it gives CASLGRGSGNTIYF.

The chain has TRBV7-2 and TRBJ2-1; 7 bases map to TRBD2. From germline, CDR1 is SGHTA and CDR2 FQGNSA. There are 15 residues in the CDR3. V was pared by 1 base and J by 4 bases, with 4 bases of the junction left unmatched. The CDR3 reads CASSLVAGAYNEQFF. The CDR3 coding sequence is TGTGCCAGCAGCTTAGTGGCGGGAGCATACAATGAGCAGTTCTTC. The full variable domain, completed using reference TRBV7-2 and TRBJ2-1, is GAGVSQSPSNKVTEKGKDVELRCDPISGHTALYWYRQSLGQGLEFLIYFQGNSAPDKSGLPSDRFSAERTGGSVSTLTIQRTQQEDSAVYLCASSLVAGAYNEQFFGPGTRLTVL.

This sequence joins TRBV4-1 and TRBJ2-2; 9 nucleotides align to TRBD1. With V trimmed by 1 base and J by 2 bases, 2 bases remained unmatched. From germline, CDR1 is MGHRA and CDR2 YSYEKL. This CDR3 has 16 residues. The CDR3 region is CASSQGTGANTGELFF. The CDR3 bases are TGCGCCAGCAGCCAAGGGACAGGGGCCAACACCGGGGAGCTGTTTTTT.

The chain carries TRBV4-1 and TRBJ2-5; the D is unclear. The CDR3 covers 14 residues. Looked up from germline, CDR1 is MGHRA and CDR2 is YSYEKL. Trimming cost V 1 base and J 4 bases, with 10 bases left between them. The CDR3 reads CASSQARLGETQYF. DNA of the CDR3: TGCGCCAGCAGCCAAGCACGGCTAGGAGAGACCCAGTACTTC.

V usage is TRBV15 and J usage is TRBJ2-7, with no clear D. With 0 bases removed from V and 1 base from J, the gap between germline ends came to 7 bases. The CDR3 runs to 14 residues. Germline loops: CDR1 LNHNV, CDR2 YYDKDF (reference sequence). CDR3: CATSRDLESYEQYF. The CDR3 nucleotides read TGTGCCACCAGCAGAGATTTAGAATCCTACGAGCAGTACTTC.

The chain has TRBV19 and TRBJ2-5; no reliable D call. CDR1 is LNHDA and CDR2 is SQIVND in the germline V gene (reference sequence). The CDR3 has 13 residues. The ends were cut back, 1 base at V and 4 bases at J, with 7 bases in the middle. The CDR3: CASSIGSRETQYF. The CDR3 nucleotides are TGTGCCAGTAGTATAGGATCTCGAGAGACCCAGTACTTC.

The V gene is TRBV28, the J gene TRBJ2-3; 15 nucleotides agree with TRBD2. The CDR3 contains 20 residues. V was pared by 5 bases and J by 3 bases, with 15 bases of the junction left unmatched. Germline CDR1 is MDHEN and CDR2 is SYDVKM. The chain's CDR3 is CASSKRTSGRALVQTDTQYF. The CDR3 DNA is TGTGCCAGCAGTAAAAGGACTAGCGGGAGGGCCTTGGTACAGACAGATACGCAGTATTTT.

The chain carries TRBV11-2 and TRBJ2-7, with D possibly TRBD2 on 7 matching bases. V shed 5 bases and J shed 4 bases, with 18 bases lying between them. The V gene's germline CDR1 is SGHAT and CDR2 FQNNGV. This CDR3 is built from 15 residues. Here the CDR3 reads CASSARGGDRYEQYF. The CDR3 region has the DNA TGTGCCAGCAGCGCCCGAGGGGGGGACCGATACGAGCAGTACTTC.

The chain uses TRBV30 and TRBJ1-2; perhaps TRBD1 as D (5 bases). The CDR3 runs 14 residues. Trimming left V 0 bases short and J 3 bases short, with 11 bases between. Germline V gene data show CDR1 as GTSNPN and CDR2 as SVGIG (reference sequence). CDR3 sequence: CAWSVWGSYYGYTF. CDR3 nucleotides: TGTGCCTGGAGTGTGTGGGGCTCATACTATGGCTACACCTTC.

The V gene is TRBV7-6, the J gene TRBJ2-7; tentative D call: TRBD1 (5 bases). Per the germline V gene, CDR1 is SGHVS and CDR2 is FNYEAQ. The CDR3 extends over 15 amino acids. Trimming removed 1 base from V and 2 bases from J, with 12 bases in between. The CDR3, as DNA: TGTGCCAGCAGCTTAGGTTCGGACACCGCCTACGAGCAGTACTTC. Protein: CASSLGSDTAYEQYF.

This rearrangement joins TRBV15 to TRBJ2-5, with 7 bases aligning to TRBD2. CDR1 is LNHNV and CDR2 is YYDKDF in the germline V gene (reference sequence). Trimming removed 2 bases from V and 4 bases from J; junction bases left unmatched: 7. The CDR3 contains 15 residues. DNA of the CDR3: TGTGCCACCAGCAGACCCCCTCTAGCGGTAGAGACCCAGTACTTC. Translating it yields CATSRPPLAVETQYF.

The gene calls are TRBV9 and TRBJ2-7, with 7 bases that match TRBD2. Germline CDR1 reads SGDLS; CDR2 reads YYNGEE. The J segment lost 7 bases and the V segment lost 4 bases, leaving 11 bases of the junction unmatched. The CDR3 is made up of 14 amino acids. The DNA of the CDR3 is TGTGCCAGCAGCCAGGACCTGAGGGGAGGGGAGCAGTACTTC. It encodes CASSQDLRGGEQYF.

DNA of the CDR3: TGCGCCAGCAGTAGAGGAGGGGGCGATGAAAAACTGTTTTTT. Translation: CASSRGGGDEKLFF. The chain is built from TRBV5-1 and TRBJ1-4; the match to TRBD1 covers 7 bases. From germline, CDR1 is SGHRS and CDR2 YFSETQ. The CDR3 is made up of 14 amino acids. V gave up 5 bases and J gave up 6 bases; unmatched junction bases: 7.

The chain employs TRBV2 and TRBJ2-3; the D is unclear. The V end lost 6 bases, the J end lost 1 base, and 14 bases lay between the germline ends. The CDR3 loop spans 15 amino acids. CDR1 and CDR2 from the germline V gene are SNHLY and FYNNEI. In DNA form, the CDR3 reads TGTGCCAGCAGCACGCACCTCTTACGCACAGATACGCAGTATTTT. Its translation is CASSTHLLRTDTQYF.

The V call is TRBV10-1, the J call TRBJ2-3; D unresolved. Germline V gives CDR1 WNHNN, CDR2 SYGVQD (reference sequence). The length of the CDR3 is 14 residues. The V end was cut by 3 bases, the J end by 0 bases, with 7 bases between. CDR3 bases: TGCGCCAGCAGTGACGGAACTAGCACAGATACGCAGTATTTT. Its translation: CASSDGTSTDTQYF.

The chain combines TRBV4-1 with TRBJ2-2, with TRBD2 matching over 13 bases. J lost 0 bases, V lost 4 bases, and 2 bases had no gene match. The length of the CDR3 is 17 residues. Germline CDR1 MGHRA, CDR2 YSYEKL. Here the CDR3 DNA reads TGCGCCAGCAGCCCGGGACTAGCGGGAACGAACACCGGGGAGCTGTTTTTT. This encodes CASSPGLAGTNTGELFF.

The chain carries TRBV14 and TRBJ1-2; D unresolved. Germline CDR1 is SGHDN and CDR2 is FVKESK. The CDR3 is made up of 13 amino acids. V was pared by 4 bases and J by 0 bases, with 6 bases between. The CDR3 is CASSPQPNYGYTF. In nucleotides, the CDR3 is TGTGCCAGCAGCCCGCAGCCTAACTATGGCTACACCTTC.

This clone was recorded only once. V and J are TRBV28 and TRBJ2-3; D possibly corresponds to TRBD1 (5 bases). CDR1 and CDR2 from the germline V gene are MDHEN and SYDVKM. Trimming cost V 3 bases and J 5 bases, with 9 bases left between them. This CDR3 is 13 amino acids long. This chain's CDR3 is CASSLKGLDTQYF. In DNA form, the CDR3 reads TGTGCCAGCAGTTTGAAGGGGTTAGATACGCAGTATTTT.